The TCR beta chain under discussion was sequenced for a study of blood T cell repertoires in COVID-19. Across the whole study: Collection of acute and convalescent COVID-19 samples took place in the United States, Italy and Spain. The analysed material was cDNA or gDNA that came from T cells, B-cell-depleted T cells, or PBMCs.

V lost 3 bases to trimming and J lost 7 bases; unmatched junction nucleotides: 5. The length of the CDR3 is 14 residues. The V gene's germline CDR1 is LGHNA and CDR2 YSLEER. This clone was observed once. Original processing methods: Estimation of nucleated cell counts relied on the amplification of reference gene primers. Clones were read by immunoSEQ multiplex PCR, and TCRdb kept only the in-frame ones, dropping some. V and J calls and clone size are as listed in that table; D and trimming were resolved from the DNA. The sample yields more than 150,000 clones, roughly 86% seen once. The source material was peripheral blood. The gene calls are TRBV4-3 and TRBJ2-1, with 8 bases identical to TRBD1. The sequence derives from a man aged 35 to 55 with active or convalescent COVID-19. The CDR3 region is CASSHSRTGNEQFF. The CDR3 bases are TGCGCCAGCAGCCACTCGAGGACAGGGAATGAGCAGTTCTTC.